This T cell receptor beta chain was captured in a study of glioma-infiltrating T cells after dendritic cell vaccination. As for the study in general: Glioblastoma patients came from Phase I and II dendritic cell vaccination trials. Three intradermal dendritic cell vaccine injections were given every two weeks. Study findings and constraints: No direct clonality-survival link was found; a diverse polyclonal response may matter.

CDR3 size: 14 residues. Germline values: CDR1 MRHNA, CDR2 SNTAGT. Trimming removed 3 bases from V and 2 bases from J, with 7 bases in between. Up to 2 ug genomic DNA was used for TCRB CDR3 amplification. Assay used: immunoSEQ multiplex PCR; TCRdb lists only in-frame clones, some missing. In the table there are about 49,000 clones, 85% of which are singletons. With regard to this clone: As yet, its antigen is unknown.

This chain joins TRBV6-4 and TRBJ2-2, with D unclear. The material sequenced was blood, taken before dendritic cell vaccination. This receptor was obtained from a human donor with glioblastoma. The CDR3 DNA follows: TGTGCCAGCAGTGAATTGAGAAACACCGGGGAGCTGTTTTTT. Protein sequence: CASSELRNTGELFF.